This T cell receptor (beta chain) was retrieved from a study of human T cells and chemical hapten exposure. This clonotype was picked up a small number of times. The antigen remains unidentified. This CDR3 spans 13 amino acids. In germline, CDR1 is SQVTM, CDR2 ANQGSEA. Trimming took off 6 bases at V and 2 bases at J, with 14 bases between the two ends. Stated time point: pre-sensitization, week 0. This sample's treatment: therapeutic diphenylcyclopropenone sensitization with weekly scalp DPC. Sequencing started from total RNA isolated from unfractionated whole blood. The study, taken as a whole, reports: No alteration of TCRs above 1 in 1000 frequency was seen with DPC sensitization. Donors were affected by alopecia, so their immune reaction might vary from that of healthy individuals. Relative to controls, expanded TCRs formed significantly more large CDR3 similarity clusters.

In the source study's methods: TCRs per sample had a median of roughly 93,000 and ranged from about 20,000 to 700,000. A single record per CDR3 protein comes from TCRdb applying MiXCR to the RACE reads. TCRdb's processing, not the authors' own work, is the source of the V and J calls. The repertoire holds fewer than 45,000 distinct CDR3 sequences, with 9.5% to 15% as singletons. This specimen was whole blood, taken in connection with sensitization to the hapten diphenylcyclopropenone (DPC). The chain uses TRBV29-1 and TRBJ2-7, with D perhaps TRBD2 (6 bases). The receptor's source is a woman in her thirties or forties with alopecia areata. Some clones in this sample may be carry-over from other donors' samples. This CDR3 is CSVVTGRTYEQYF. DNA of the CDR3: TGCAGCGTCGTAACCGGGAGAACCTACGAGCAGTACTTC.